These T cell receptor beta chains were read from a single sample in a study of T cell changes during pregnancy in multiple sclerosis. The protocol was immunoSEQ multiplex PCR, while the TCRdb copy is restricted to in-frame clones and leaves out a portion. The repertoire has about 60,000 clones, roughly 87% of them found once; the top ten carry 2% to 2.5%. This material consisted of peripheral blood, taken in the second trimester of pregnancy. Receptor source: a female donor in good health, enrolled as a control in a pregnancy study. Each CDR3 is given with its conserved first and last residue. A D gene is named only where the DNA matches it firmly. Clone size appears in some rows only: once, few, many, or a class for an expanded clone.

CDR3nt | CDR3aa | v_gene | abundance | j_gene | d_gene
TGTGCCAGCAGCCCGCGCCAAGAGACCCAGTACTTC | CASSPRQETQYF | TRBV11-2 | - | TRBJ2-5 | -
TGTGCCAGCAGATCTACAGGACAGGGGCCCGCCTACGAGCAGTACTTC | CASRSTGQGPAYEQYF | TRBV6-6 | - | TRBJ2-7 | TRBD1
TGTGCCAGCTTAGCAGATACGCAGTATTTT | CASLADTQYF | TRBV21-1 | - | TRBJ2-3 | -
TGCGCCAGCAGCTTGGCCGGGAGCTCCTACGAGCAGTACTTC | CASSLAGSSYEQYF | TRBV5-1 | - | TRBJ2-7 | -
TGTGCCATCAGTCCAGGGGGCGCGGGGAACACTGAAGCTTTCTTT | CAISPGGAGNTEAFF | TRBV10-3 | - | TRBJ1-1 | TRBD1
TGTGCCAGCAGTGAATTAGCCGGGAGAACGGTCGAGCAGTACTTC | CASSELAGRTVEQYF | TRBV6-1 | - | TRBJ2-7 | -
TGTGCCAGCAGCCCCTCCGGGACAGGGGGCGCTAGGAATTCACCCCTCCACTTT | CASSPSGTGGARNSPLHF | TRBV9 | - | TRBJ1-6 | TRBD1
TGTGCCAGCAGGAGACAGGGGAAAGAGACCCAGTACTTC | CASRRQGKETQYF | TRBV5-8 | - | TRBJ2-5 | TRBD1
TGTGCCAGCAGTCTCCGGGGGGTCGGAATCAATCAGCCCCAGCATTTT | CASSLRGVGINQPQHF | TRBV28 | - | TRBJ1-5 | -
TGTGCCAGCGGCAGAGAGAGGGCTTTGACTGAAGCTTTCTTT | CASGRERALTEAFF | TRBV6-1 | - | TRBJ1-1 | -
TGTGCCAGCAGCTTAGTCGGTCAAAACTATGGCTACACCTTC | CASSLVGQNYGYTF | TRBV7-9 | - | TRBJ1-2 | -
TGTGCCAGCAGCCTAGACAGCTATGGCTACACCTTC | CASSLDSYGYTF | TRBV5-6 | - | TRBJ1-2 | -
TGCGCCAGCAGCCATGGACTGATGGACTACAATGAGCAGTTCTTC | CASSHGLMDYNEQFF | TRBV5-1 | - | TRBJ2-1 | -
TGTGCCAGCGGCATCTTCGGGGAGCTGTTTTTT | CASGIFGELFF | TRBV6-5 | - | TRBJ2-2 | -
TGTGCCAGTAGTATACTCCTGTACAATGAGCAGTTCTTC | CASSILLYNEQFF | TRBV19 | - | TRBJ2-1 | -
TGTGCCAGCAGTGATCCAGGTTTCGCTGGAAACACCATATATTTT | CASSDPGFAGNTIYF | TRBV2 | - | TRBJ1-3 | -
TGTGCCAGTAGTATAGATCTTCAAAGGGGCGATGGCTACACCTTC | CASSIDLQRGDGYTF | TRBV19 | once | TRBJ1-2 | -
TGTGCCAGCACCGCAGAGGCGGGAAGCTCCTACGAGCAGTACTTC | CASTAEAGSSYEQYF | TRBV27 | - | TRBJ2-7 | -
TGTGCCAGCAGTGACCAACCGGGACAGGGTTACAATGAGCAGTTCTTC | CASSDQPGQGYNEQFF | TRBV6-4 | - | TRBJ2-1 | TRBD1
TGTGCCAGCATAACCGGGACAGGGGTCACTGAAGCTTTCTTT | CASITGTGVTEAFF | TRBV28 | - | TRBJ1-1 | TRBD1
TGTGCCAGCTCCAGCTCGGGACAGGGGGCTAACACTGAAGCTTTCTTT | CASSSSGQGANTEAFF | TRBV18 | - | TRBJ1-1 | TRBD1
TGTGCCAGTAGAGGGGGCTCTGAAGCTTTCTTT | CASRGGSEAFF | TRBV19 | few | TRBJ1-1 | TRBD1
TGCAGCGTTTGGGCCCCCGGGACTAGCGGGAGCACCGGGGAGCTGTTTTTT | CSVWAPGTSGSTGELFF | TRBV29-1 | - | TRBJ2-2 | TRBD2